This T cell receptor (beta chain) was retrieved from a study of OX40 agonist ivuxolimab in advanced cancers. For the wider study: The costimulatory receptor OX40 (CD134) was targeted by ivuxolimab, a fully human IgG2 agonistic monoclonal antibody. In the dose-escalation cohort, 82.7% of patients were male, and the mean age was approximately 55 years, with a range of roughly 23 to 85. The paper describes the monotherapy dose-escalation part (N ≈ 52 patients) of the phase I trial of ivuxolimab. Intravenous ivuxolimab was administered to patients every 2 weeks at six dose levels: 0.01, 0.1, 0.3, 1.5, 3 and 10 mg/kg. The point of sequencing TCRbeta in the periphery was to test whether ivuxolimab changed TCR sequence diversity and drove clonal T-cell expansion. Prior anti-PD-1, anti-PD-L1 or anti-CTLA-4 therapy was permitted, and checkpoint inhibitors had been received by about 44% of dose-escalation patients. Of the approximately 50 dose-escalation patients, hepatocellular carcinoma was present in 19, melanoma in roughly 15, renal cell carcinoma in 9 and head and neck cancer in 9. Partial responses were achieved by three dose-escalation patients, of whom one had hepatocellular carcinoma and two had cutaneous melanoma. Study-wide findings and limitations: After ivuxolimab, more expanded clones were found on average in CD8+ T cells than in CD4+ T cells. Partial responders in the 0.1-3.0 mg/kg groups had among the lowest normalized peripheral clonal expansion, especially among CD8+ T cells. Antigen specificity was not determined for the clonally expanded peripheral T cells. Low levels of normalized T-cell clonal expansion were also seen in some patients who did not respond. At doses from 0.1 to 3.0 mg/kg, clonal expansion was seen in both CD4+ and CD8+ blood T cells between baseline and week 6.

V trim: 5 bases; J trim: 2 bases; unmatched bases: 4. From its cysteine to its phenylalanine, the CDR3 spans 16 amino acids. Of the read, only the CDR3 DNA is kept; its 48 bases are in frame from base 1. The germline V gene provides CDR1 SGHAT and CDR2 FQNNGV. For sequencing of the TCRbeta CDR3 region, genomic DNA was extracted from the sorted cells. The immunoSEQ Assay was used to sequence the TCRbeta CDR3 regions. TCRdb obtained this table from immuneACCESS and retained in-frame rearrangements with V and J assigned. These tables miss some clones; where compared with another copy, unresolved V genes account for less than half of the shortfall, and the remainder is unexplained. A total of 25,000 to 35,000 clones appear in this sample, approximately 84% of them only once. About 22% of the sample is taken by the ten largest. Notes on this clone: It lacks a known antigen. One base away there is no much larger clone; base qualities are not given.

The trial excluded patients who had a history of autoimmune disease or were on systemic immunosuppression. Peripheral blood for TCR sequencing was collected from all dose cohorts at baseline, on cycle 4 day 1, and on cycle 7 day 1. The samples were taken from a phase I, first-in-human, multicenter, open-label dose-escalation trial of ivuxolimab. The trial enrolled adults with locally advanced or metastatic head and neck squamous cell, hepatocellular, melanoma or renal cell carcinoma. Before TCR sequencing, CD4+ T cells and CD8+ T cells from peripheral blood were sorted into separate populations. The chain links TRBV11-2 with TRBJ2-1, with 12 junctional bases fitting TRBD2. Here the sequenced sample was CD4+ or CD8+ T cells sorted from blood, taken in a trial of the OX40 agonist ivuxolimab. The clonotype comes from an adult with an advanced solid tumor such as melanoma, head and neck, liver or kidney cancer. The CDR3 has the sequence CASSRTSGTTYNEQFF. The DNA sequence is TGTGCCAGCAGCCGGACTAGCGGGACCACCTACAATGAGCAGTTCTTC.